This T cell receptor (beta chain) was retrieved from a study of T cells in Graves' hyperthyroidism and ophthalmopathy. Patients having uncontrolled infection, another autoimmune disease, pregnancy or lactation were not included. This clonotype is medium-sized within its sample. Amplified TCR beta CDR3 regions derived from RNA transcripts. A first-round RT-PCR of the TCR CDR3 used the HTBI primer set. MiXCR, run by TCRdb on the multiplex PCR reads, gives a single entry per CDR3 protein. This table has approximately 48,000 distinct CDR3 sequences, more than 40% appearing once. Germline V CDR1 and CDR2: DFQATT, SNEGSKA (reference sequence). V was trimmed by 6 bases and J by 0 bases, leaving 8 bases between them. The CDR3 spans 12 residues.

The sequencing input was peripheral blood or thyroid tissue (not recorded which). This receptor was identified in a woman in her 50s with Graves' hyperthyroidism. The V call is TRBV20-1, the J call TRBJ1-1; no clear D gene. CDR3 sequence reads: CSAMPLNTEAFF. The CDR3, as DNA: TGCAGTGCCATGCCCCTGAACACTGAAGCTTTCTTT.